One and the same sample provided the 3 T cell receptor beta chains below, sequenced in a study of CD8+ T cells in alopecia areata. In each case, RNA was isolated and then reverse transcribed into cDNA as the sequencing template. Sequencing was performed with immunoSEQ multiplex PCR; in TCRdb, only in-frame clones are kept and a portion is missing. The table shows 150,000 or so clones, with 40% to 50% occurring only once. Material for sequencing was CD4+ T cells sorted from blood. These receptors were obtained from a human donor with alopecia areata.

V usage is TRBV28 and J usage is TRBJ1-5; D uncertain. The V gene's germline CDR1 is MDHEN and CDR2 SYDVKM. Deletions cut 1 base from V and 11 bases from J, with 9 bases between. This CDR3 has 12 residues. The CDR3 bases are TGTGCCAGCAGTTTATTCCCTAGGGCCCAGCATTTT. Its protein product is CASSLFPRAQHF. Looking up the rest from reference TRBV28 and TRBJ1-5 gives the full variable domain: DVKVTQSSRYLVKRTGEKVFLECVQDMDHENMFWYRQDPGLGLRLIYFSYDVKMKEKGDIPEGYSVSREKKERFSLILESASTNQTSMYLCASSLFPRAQHFGDGTRLSIL.

V is TRBV30 and J is TRBJ2-7, with 8 positions matching TRBD2. Germline trimming cut 5 bases from V and 6 bases from J; bases unmatched to any gene: 12. There are 14 residues in the CDR3. Germline V gene data show CDR1 as GTSNPN and CDR2 as SVGIG (reference sequence). The CDR3 reads CAWSPGGMVFEQYF. CDR3 nucleotide sequence: TGTGCCTGGTCCCCGGGGGGGATGGTCTTCGAGCAGTACTTC.

The V call is TRBV28, the J call TRBJ2-7; D is unclear. In germline, CDR1 is MDHEN, CDR2 SYDVKM. The CDR3 loop spans 15 amino acids. Trimming pared 2 bases from V and 7 bases from J, leaving 18 bases between. The CDR3 region is CASSLARWSIGEQYF. As DNA, the CDR3 is TGTGCCAGCAGTTTAGCCCGGTGGTCGATCGGAGAGCAGTACTTC. Combining the CDR3 with reference TRBV28 and TRBJ2-7 gives the whole variable domain DVKVTQSSRYLVKRTGEKVFLECVQDMDHENMFWYRQDPGLGLRLIYFSYDVKMKEKGDIPEGYSVSREKKERFSLILESASTNQTSMYLCASSLARWSIGEQYFGPGTRLTVT.